The 7 T cell receptor beta chains below all came from one sample that was sequenced in a study of CD8 T cells in ankylosing spondylitis. Their target antigens are unknown. Study-wide findings and caveats: Seemingly distinctive of ankylosing spondylitis blood was a TCR beta motif formed by eight highly homologous variants.

A single record per CDR3 protein comes from TCRdb applying MiXCR to the 5' RACE reads. This table holds approximately 540,000 distinct CDR3 sequences, about 13% found once. Material for sequencing was blood, either unsorted or a sorted T cell fraction (not recorded which). These receptor sequences come from a male donor with ankylosing spondylitis.

This chain connects TRBV5-6 to TRBJ2-7, with 9 bases that match TRBD1. Trimming removed 2 bases from V and 4 bases from J; junction bases left unmatched: 10. Germline-derived CDR1 and CDR2 are SGHDT and YYEEEE. The CDR3 extends over 16 amino acids. The CDR3 DNA reads as TGTGCCAGCAGCTTCTTCGTTACAGGGGGCGCTTACGAGCAGTACTTC. It yields the protein CASSFFVTGGAYEQYF. Complete variable domain (other parts from reference TRBV5-6 and TRBJ2-7): DAGVTQSPTHLIKTRGQQVTLRCSPKSGHDTVSWYQQALGQGPQFIFQYYEEEERQRGNFPDRFSGHQFPNYSSELNVNALLLGDSALYLCASSFFVTGGAYEQYFGPGTRLTVT.

This clonotype has just a few counts. V gene TRBV6-1 combines with J gene TRBJ1-2; D is perhaps TRBD1 (6 bases). Trimming cost V 8 bases and J 0 bases, with 10 bases left between them. There are 13 residues in the CDR3. Germline V gene sequence: CDR1 MNHNS, CDR2 SASEGT. For the CDR3, the DNA is TGTGCCAGCGTGGACAGAACTAACTATGGCTACACCTTC. Translated: CASVDRTNYGYTF.

This rearrangement joins TRBV2 to TRBJ2-5; D is uncertain. V lost 3 bases and J lost 7, with 0 bases in between. Germline loops: CDR1 SNHLY, CDR2 FYNNEI. The CDR3 covers 9 residues. The CDR3 DNA reads as TGTGCCAGCAGTGAGACCCAGTACTTC. Its protein is CASSETQYF.

This clonotype was seen ten or more times. V gene TRBV4-1 combines with J gene TRBJ2-7; 9 bases line up with TRBD2. J was trimmed by 0 bases and V by 4 bases; bases with no gene match: 7. Germline V lookup: CDR1 MGHRA, CDR2 YSYEKL. The CDR3 consists of 16 residues. The CDR3 reads CASSPGASGTSYEQYV. The CDR3 DNA sequence: TGCGCCAGCAGCCCGGGCGCTAGCGGGACCTCCTACGAGCAGTACGTC.

This clonotype has a count of ten or more. This chain uses TRBV12-3 or TRBV12-4 with TRBJ2-1; D may be TRBD1 (5 bases). The V end lost 6 bases, the J end lost 3 bases, and 15 bases lay between the germline ends. This CDR3 has 15 residues. This chain's CDR3 is CASSSSGSYYNEQFF. In nucleotides, the CDR3 is TGTGCCAGCAGCTCTTCAGGGTCCTACTACAATGAGCAGTTCTTC.

This clonotype has only a few counts. This chain connects TRBV20-1 to TRBJ2-5; TRBD1 is a possible D gene (5 bases). From germline, CDR1 is DFQATT and CDR2 SNEGSKA (reference sequence). V lost 6 bases, J lost 3 bases, and 14 bases lay in between. The CDR3 is 13 amino acids. CDR3 in amino acids: CSARARVEETQYF. DNA for the CDR3: TGCAGTGCACGGGCCAGGGTAGAAGAGACCCAGTACTTC.

In its sample, this clonotype was seen a few times. The CDR3 region has the DNA TGTGCCAGCTCACCATCAGGGGTGGACGAGCAGTACGTC. This gives the protein CASSPSGVDEQYV. V and J are TRBV18 and TRBJ2-7, with a possible D match to TRBD1 (6 bases). This CDR3 has 13 residues. Per germline, CDR1 KGHSH and CDR2 LQKENI. V was pared by 2 bases and J by 5 bases, with 10 bases between.